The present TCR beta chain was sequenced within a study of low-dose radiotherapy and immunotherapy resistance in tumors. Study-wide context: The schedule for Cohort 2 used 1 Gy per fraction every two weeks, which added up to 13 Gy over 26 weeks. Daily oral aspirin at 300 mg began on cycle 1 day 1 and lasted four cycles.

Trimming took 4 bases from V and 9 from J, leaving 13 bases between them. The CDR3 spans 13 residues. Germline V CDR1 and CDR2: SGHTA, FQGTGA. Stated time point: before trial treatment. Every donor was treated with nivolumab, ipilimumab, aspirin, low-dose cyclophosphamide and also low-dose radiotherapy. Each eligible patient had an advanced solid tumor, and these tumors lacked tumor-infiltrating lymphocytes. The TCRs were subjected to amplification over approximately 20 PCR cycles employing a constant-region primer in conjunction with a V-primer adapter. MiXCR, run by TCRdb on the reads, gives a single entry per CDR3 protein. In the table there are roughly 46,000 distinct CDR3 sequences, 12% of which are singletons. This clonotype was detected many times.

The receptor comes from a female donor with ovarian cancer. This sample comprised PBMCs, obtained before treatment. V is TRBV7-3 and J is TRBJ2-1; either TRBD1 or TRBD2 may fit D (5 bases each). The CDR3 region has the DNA TGTGCCAGCAGCTCCATACTAGGGGCTGAGCAGTTCTTC. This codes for CASSSILGAEQFF.